This T cell receptor (beta chain) was identified in a study of CD8 T cells in Susac syndrome. The CDR3 is 15 residues long. Trimming cost V 2 bases and J 8 bases, with 13 bases left between them. Germline loops: CDR1 SGHAT, CDR2 FQNNGV. This clonotype has a single count. Roughly 0.45 to 1 ug RNA was reverse transcribed with random hexamers. TCRdb itself ran the immunoSEQ multiplex PCR reads through MiXCR, one entry per CDR3 protein. The table includes fewer than 250,000 distinct CDR3 sequences, roughly 90% detected once. This chain links TRBV11-2 with TRBJ1-6; unclear D gene. The sample comprised CD8+ T cells from PBMCs. The clonotype originates from a human donor with multiple sclerosis. The CDR3 protein is CASSLISLSDSPLHF. The CDR3 DNA is TGTGCCAGCAGCTTAATTTCCCTCTCGGATTCACCCCTCCACTTT. The full variable domain, its missing parts supplied by reference TRBV11-2 and TRBJ1-6, is EAGVAQSPRYKIIEKRQSVAFWCNPISGHATLYWYQQILGQGPKLLIQFQNNGVVDDSQLPKDRFSAERLKGVDSTLKIQPAKLEDSAVYLCASSLISLSDSPLHFGNGTRLTVT.